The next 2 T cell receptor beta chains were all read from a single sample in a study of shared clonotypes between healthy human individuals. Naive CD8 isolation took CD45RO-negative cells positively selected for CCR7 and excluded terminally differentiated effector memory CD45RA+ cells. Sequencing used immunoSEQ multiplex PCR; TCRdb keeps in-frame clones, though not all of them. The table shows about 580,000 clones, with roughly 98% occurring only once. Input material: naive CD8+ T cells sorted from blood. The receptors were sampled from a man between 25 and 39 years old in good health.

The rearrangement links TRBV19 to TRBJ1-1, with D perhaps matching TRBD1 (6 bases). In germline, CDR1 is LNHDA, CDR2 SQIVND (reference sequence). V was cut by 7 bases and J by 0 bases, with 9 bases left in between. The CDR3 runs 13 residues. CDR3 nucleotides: TGTGCCAGTATACAGGGAGTGAACACTGAAGCTTTCTTT. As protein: CASIQGVNTEAFF.

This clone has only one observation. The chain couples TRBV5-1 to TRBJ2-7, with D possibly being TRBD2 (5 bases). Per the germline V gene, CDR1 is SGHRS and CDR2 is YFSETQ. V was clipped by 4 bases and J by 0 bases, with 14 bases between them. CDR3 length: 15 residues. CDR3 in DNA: TGCGCCAGCAGCCGCCGTAACCGGGGCTCCTACGAGCAGTACTTC. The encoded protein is CASSRRNRGSYEQYF.